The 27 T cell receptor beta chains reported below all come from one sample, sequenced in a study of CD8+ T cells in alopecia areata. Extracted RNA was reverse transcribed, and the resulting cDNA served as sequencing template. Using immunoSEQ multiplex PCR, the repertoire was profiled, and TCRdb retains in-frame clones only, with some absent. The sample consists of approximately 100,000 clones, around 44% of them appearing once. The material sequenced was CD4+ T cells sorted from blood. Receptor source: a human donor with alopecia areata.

The CDR3 sequence: CSSGSEYGYTF. The CDR3 DNA is TGCAGCTCAGGTTCTGAGTATGGCTACACCTTC. The V call is TRBV29-1, the J call TRBJ1-2; D uncertain. V was trimmed by 8 bases and J by 5 bases, leaving 12 bases between them. This CDR3 is built from 11 residues. From germline, CDR1 is SQVTM and CDR2 ANQGSEA.

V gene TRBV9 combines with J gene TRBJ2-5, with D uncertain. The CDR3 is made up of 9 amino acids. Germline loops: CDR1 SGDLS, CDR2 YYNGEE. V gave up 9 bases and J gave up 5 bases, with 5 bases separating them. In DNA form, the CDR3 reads TGTGCCATCGCGGAGACCCAGTACTTC. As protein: CAIAETQYF.

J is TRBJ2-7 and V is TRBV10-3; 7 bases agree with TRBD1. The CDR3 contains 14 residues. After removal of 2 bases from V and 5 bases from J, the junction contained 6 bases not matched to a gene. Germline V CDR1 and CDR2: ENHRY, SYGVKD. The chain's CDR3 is CAISEPTTGDEQYF. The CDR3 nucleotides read TGTGCCATCAGTGAGCCTACTACAGGGGACGAGCAGTACTTC.

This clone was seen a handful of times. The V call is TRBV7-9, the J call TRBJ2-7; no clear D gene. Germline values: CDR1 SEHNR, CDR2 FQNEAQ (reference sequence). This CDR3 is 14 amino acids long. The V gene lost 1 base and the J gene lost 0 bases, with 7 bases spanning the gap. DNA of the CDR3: TGTGCCAGCAGCTTAGGTGGGCTCTCCTACGAGCAGTACTTC. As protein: CASSLGGLSYEQYF.

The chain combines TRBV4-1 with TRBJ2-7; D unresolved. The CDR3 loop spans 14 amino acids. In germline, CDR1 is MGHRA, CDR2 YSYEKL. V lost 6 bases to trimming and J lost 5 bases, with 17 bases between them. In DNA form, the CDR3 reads TGCGCCAGCAGAAGAAATCCAGGTCCCCACGAGCAGTACTTC. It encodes CASRRNPGPHEQYF.

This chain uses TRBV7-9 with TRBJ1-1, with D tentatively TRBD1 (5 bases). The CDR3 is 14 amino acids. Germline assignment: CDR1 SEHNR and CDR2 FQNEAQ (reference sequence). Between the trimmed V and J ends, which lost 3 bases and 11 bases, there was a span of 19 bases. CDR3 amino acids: CASSLGLGGPKAFF. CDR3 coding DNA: TGTGCCAGCAGCTTGGGGCTCGGGGGACCCAAGGCTTTCTTT.

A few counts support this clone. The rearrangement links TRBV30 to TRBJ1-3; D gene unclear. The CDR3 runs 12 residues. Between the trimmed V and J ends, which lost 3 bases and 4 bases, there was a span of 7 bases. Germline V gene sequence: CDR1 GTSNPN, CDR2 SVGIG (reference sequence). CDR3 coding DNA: TGTGCCTGGAGATCGGAAGGAAACACCATATATTTT. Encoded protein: CAWRSEGNTIYF.

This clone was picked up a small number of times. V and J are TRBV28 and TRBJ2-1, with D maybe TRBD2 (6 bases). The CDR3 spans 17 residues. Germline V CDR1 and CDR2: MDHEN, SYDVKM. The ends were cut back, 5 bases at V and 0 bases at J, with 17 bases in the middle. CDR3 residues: CASSPPQGGFSYNEQFF. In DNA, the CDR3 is TGTGCCAGCAGTCCTCCCCAGGGAGGCTTCTCCTACAATGAGCAGTTCTTC.

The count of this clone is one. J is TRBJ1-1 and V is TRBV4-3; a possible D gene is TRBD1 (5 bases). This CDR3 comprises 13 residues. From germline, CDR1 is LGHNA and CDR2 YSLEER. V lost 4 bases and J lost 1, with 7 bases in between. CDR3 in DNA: TGCGCCAGCAGCCCGGACAAGAACACTGAAGCTTTCTTT. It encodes CASSPDKNTEAFF.

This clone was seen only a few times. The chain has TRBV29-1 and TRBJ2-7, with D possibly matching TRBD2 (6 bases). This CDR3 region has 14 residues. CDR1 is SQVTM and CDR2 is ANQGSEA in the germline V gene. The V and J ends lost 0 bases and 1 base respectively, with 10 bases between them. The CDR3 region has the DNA TGCAGCGTTGAAGATCGGGACTTTTCCTACGAGCAGTACTTC. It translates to CSVEDRDFSYEQYF.

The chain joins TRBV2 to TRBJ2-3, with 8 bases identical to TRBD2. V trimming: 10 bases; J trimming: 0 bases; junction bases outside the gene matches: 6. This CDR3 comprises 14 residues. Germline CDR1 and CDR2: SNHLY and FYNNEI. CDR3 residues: CAIQRELSTDTQYF. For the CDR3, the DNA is TGTGCCATCCAGCGGGAGTTGAGCACAGATACGCAGTATTTT.

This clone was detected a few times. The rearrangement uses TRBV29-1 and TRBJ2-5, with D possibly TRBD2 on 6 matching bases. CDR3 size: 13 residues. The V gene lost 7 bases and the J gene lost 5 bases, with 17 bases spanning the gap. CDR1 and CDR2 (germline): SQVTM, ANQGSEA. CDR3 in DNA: TGCAGCGCCGCGGACGCGGGAAGTGAGACCCAGTACTTC. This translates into CSAADAGSETQYF.

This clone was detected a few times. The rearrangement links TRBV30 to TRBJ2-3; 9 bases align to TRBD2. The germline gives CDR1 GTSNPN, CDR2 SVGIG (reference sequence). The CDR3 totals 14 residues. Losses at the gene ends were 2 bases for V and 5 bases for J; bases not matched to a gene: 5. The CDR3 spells CAWSMSGGQDTQYF. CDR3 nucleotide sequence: TGTGCCTGGAGTATGAGCGGGGGGCAAGATACGCAGTATTTT.

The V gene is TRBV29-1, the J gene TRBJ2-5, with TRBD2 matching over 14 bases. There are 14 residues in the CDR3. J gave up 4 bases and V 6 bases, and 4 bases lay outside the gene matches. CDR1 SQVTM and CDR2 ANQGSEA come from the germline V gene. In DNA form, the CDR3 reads TGCAGCGTGCTGACTAGCGGGAGGGCAGAGACCCAGTACTTC. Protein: CSVLTSGRAETQYF. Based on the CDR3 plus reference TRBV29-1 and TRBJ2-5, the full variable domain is SAVISQKPSRDICQRGTSLTIQCQVDSQVTMMFWYRQQPGQSLTLIATANQGSEATYESGFVIDKFPISRPNLTFSTLTVSNMSPEDSSIYLCSVLTSGRAETQYFGPGTRLLVL.

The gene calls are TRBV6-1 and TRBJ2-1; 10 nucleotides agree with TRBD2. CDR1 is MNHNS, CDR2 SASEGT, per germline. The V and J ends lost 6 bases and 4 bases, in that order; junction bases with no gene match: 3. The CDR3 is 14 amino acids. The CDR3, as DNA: TGTGCCAGCAGACCTAGCGGGGGTTACAATGAGCAGTTCTTC. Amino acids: CASRPSGGYNEQFF.

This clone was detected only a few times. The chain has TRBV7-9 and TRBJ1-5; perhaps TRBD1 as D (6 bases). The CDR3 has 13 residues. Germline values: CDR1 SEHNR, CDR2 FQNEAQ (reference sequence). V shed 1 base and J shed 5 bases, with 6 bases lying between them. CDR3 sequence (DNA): TGTGCCAGCAGCTTAGGGACAGATCAGCCCCAGCATTTT. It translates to CASSLGTDQPQHF.

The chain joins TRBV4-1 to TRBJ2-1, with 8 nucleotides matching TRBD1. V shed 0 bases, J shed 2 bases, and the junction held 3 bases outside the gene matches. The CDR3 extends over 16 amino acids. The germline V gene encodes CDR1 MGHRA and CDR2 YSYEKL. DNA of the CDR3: TGCGCCAGCAGCCAAGATGCAGGGGGCGCCTACAATGAGCAGTTCTTC. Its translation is CASSQDAGGAYNEQFF.

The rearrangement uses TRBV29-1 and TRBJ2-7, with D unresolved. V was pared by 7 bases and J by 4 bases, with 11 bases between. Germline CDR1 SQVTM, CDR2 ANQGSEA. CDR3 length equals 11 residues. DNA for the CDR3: TGCAGCGCCGACACCGAGTACGAGCAGTACTTC. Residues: CSADTEYEQYF.

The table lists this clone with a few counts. The CDR3 protein is CASSRRQGDGEQYF. CDR3 nucleotide sequence: TGTGCCAGCAGCCGTCGACAGGGCGATGGCGAGCAGTACTTC. This chain uses TRBV7-8 with TRBJ2-7; 7 positions match TRBD1. The ends lost 5 bases at V and 6 bases at J; junction bases unmatched: 10. This CDR3 has 14 amino acids. The germline V gene encodes CDR1 SGHVS and CDR2 FQNEAQ.

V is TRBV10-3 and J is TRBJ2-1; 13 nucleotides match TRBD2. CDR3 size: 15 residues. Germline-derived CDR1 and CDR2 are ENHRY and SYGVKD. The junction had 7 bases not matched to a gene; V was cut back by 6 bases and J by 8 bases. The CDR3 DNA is TGTGCCATCAGGGAGACTAGCGGGAGGATCGATGAGCAGTTCTTC. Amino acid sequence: CAIRETSGRIDEQFF.

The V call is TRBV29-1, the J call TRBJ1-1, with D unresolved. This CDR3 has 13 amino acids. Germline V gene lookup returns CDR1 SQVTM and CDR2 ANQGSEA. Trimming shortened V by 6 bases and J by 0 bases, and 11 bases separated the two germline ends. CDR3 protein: CSVQTGVNTEAFF. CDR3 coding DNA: TGCAGCGTCCAAACGGGTGTGAACACTGAAGCTTTCTTT.

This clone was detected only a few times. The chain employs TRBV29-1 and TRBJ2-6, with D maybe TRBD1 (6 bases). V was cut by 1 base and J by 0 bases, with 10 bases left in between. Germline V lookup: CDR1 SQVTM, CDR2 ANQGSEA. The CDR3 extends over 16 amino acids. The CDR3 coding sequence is TGCAGCGTTGAAGGAGGGGGTTACTCTGGGGCCAACGTCCTGACTTTC. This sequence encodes CSVEGGGYSGANVLTF.

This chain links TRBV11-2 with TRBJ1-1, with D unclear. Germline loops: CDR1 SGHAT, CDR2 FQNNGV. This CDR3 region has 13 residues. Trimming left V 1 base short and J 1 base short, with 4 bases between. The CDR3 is CASSLGRNTEAFF. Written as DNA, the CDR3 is TGTGCCAGCAGCTTAGGGCGGAACACTGAAGCTTTCTTT.

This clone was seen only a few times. CDR3 sequence: CSGVRHGSEQYF. The CDR3 nucleotides read TGCAGCGGGGTCCGACACGGAAGTGAGCAGTACTTC. This chain uses TRBV29-1 with TRBJ2-7; D remains ambiguous. This CDR3 region has 12 residues. V gave up 7 bases and J gave up 7 bases, with 17 bases separating them. CDR1 and CDR2 from the germline V gene are SQVTM and ANQGSEA.

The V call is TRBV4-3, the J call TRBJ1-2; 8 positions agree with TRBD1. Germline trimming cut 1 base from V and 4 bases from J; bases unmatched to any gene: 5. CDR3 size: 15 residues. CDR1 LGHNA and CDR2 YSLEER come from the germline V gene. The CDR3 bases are TGCGCCAGCAGCCAAGGTGGACAGGGACCCTATGGCTACACCTTC. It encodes CASSQGGQGPYGYTF.

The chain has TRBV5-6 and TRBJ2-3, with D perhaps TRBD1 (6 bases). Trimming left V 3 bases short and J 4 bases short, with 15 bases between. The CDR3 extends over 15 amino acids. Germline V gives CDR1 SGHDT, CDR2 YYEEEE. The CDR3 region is CASSYRQGGADTQYF. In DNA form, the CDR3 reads TGTGCCAGCAGCTACCGGCAAGGGGGAGCAGATACGCAGTATTTT.

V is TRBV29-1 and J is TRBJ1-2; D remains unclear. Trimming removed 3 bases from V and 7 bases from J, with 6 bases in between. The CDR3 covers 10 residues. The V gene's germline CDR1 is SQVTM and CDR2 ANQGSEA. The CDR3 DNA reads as TGCAGCGTTGACGGAGGTGGCTACACCTTC. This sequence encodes CSVDGGGYTF.